This T cell receptor (beta chain) came from a study of identical twins. V was clipped by 1 base and J by 3 bases, with 13 bases between them. The CDR3 is 14 amino acids. In germline, CDR1 is DFQATT, CDR2 SNEGSKA (reference sequence). Healthy Caucasians, and only they, were the donors. Template switching, a step in the protocol, added a universal primer site, and cDNA carried unique molecular identifiers. Each CDR3 protein is one row after TCRdb ran MiXCR on the 5' RACE reads. The data contain fewer than 650,000 distinct CDR3 sequences, just over 7% of them singletons. This clonotype was seen at least ten times. Its target is not known. Broader study findings: Cord blood beta clonotypes present at high abundance carried fewer insertions; no such pattern appeared in memory repertoires. Zero-insertion analyses might be partly confounded by invariant T cells like MAIT and iNKT.

The same specimen was also included in a second study, on yellow fever vaccine responses in identical twins.

Material for sequencing was PBMCs. The clonotype originates from a woman between 18 and 30 years old in good health. This chain joins TRBV20-1 and TRBJ2-7; TRBD1 or TRBD2 may be the D gene (7 bases each). The DNA of the CDR3 is TGCAGTGCTAGAGCCGGGGGGACAGACTACGAGCAGTACGTC. This codes for CSARAGGTDYEQYV.